Listed here are 29 T cell receptor beta chains from one sample, sequenced in a study of blood T cell repertoires in COVID-19 (dated by TCRdb to the early 2020s). The library came from the immunoSEQ multiplex PCR assay. TCRdb stores this immuneACCESS table with in-frame sequences only. Part of the clones is absent; in the studies checked, under half of the shortfall reflects unresolved V genes, and no reason is known for the rest. The sample has about 89,000 clones on record, approximately 90% of them singletons. The top ten constitute less than 2.5% of the sample. The sequencing input was peripheral blood. The receptors were gathered from a human donor with active COVID-19. The donor label of this sample is uncertain.

The genes are TRBV2 and TRBJ1-2, with TRBD1 matching over 8 bases. Germline lookup yields CDR1 SNHLY and CDR2 FYNNEI. After removal of 7 bases from V and 8 bases from J, the junction contained 12 bases not matched to a gene. The CDR3 spans 14 residues. DNA of the CDR3: TGTGCCAGCAATGAGGTCGGCAGGGGGCAAGGCTACACCTTC. It specifies CASNEVGRGQGYTF. The full variable domain, completed using reference TRBV2 and TRBJ1-2, is EPEVTQTPSHQVTQMGQEVILRCVPISNHLYFYWYRQILGQKVEFLVSFYNNEISEKSEIFDDQFSVERPDGSNFTLKIRSTKLEDSAMYFCASNEVGRGQGYTFGSGTRLTVV.

The rearrangement joins TRBV7-2 to TRBJ2-1, with TRBD2 matching over 7 bases. The J segment lost 7 bases and the V segment lost 0 bases, leaving 6 bases of the junction unmatched. Germline assignment: CDR1 SGHTA and CDR2 FQGNSA. The CDR3 loop spans 15 amino acids. The CDR3 reads CASSLAWGGENEQFF. For the CDR3, the DNA is TGTGCCAGCAGCTTAGCGTGGGGGGGGGAAAATGAGCAGTTCTTC. The full variable domain, completed using reference TRBV7-2 and TRBJ2-1, is GAGVSQSPSNKVTEKGKDVELRCDPISGHTALYWYRQSLGQGLEFLIYFQGNSAPDKSGLPSDRFSAERTGGSVSTLTIQRTQQEDSAVYLCASSLAWGGENEQFFGPGTRLTVL.

This chain links TRBV27 with TRBJ2-7; TRBD1 matches at 9 bases. Unmatched junction bases numbered 4, after V lost 2 bases and J lost 5 bases. The CDR3 has 14 amino acids. Germline CDR1 MNHEY, CDR2 SMNVEV (reference sequence). This CDR3 is CASSLTGGWDEQYF. The CDR3, as DNA: TGTGCCAGCAGTTTAACAGGGGGCTGGGACGAGCAGTACTTC.

This rearrangement joins TRBV14 to TRBJ2-3, with 11 bases matching TRBD2. This CDR3 has 16 amino acids. Germline CDR1 reads SGHDN; CDR2 reads FVKESK. Trimming cost V 5 bases and J 2 bases; bases outside gene matches: 6. The CDR3, as DNA: TGTGCCAGCAGCGTTCGACTAGCGGGGCTCACAGATACGCAGTATTTT. It specifies CASSVRLAGLTDTQYF. Variable domain in full (rest from reference TRBV14 and TRBJ2-3): EAGVTQFPSHSVIEKGQTVTLRCDPISGHDNLYWYRRVMGKEIKFLLHFVKESKQDESGMPNNRFLAERTGGTYSTLKVQPAELEDSGVYFCASSVRLAGLTDTQYFGPGTRLTVL.

The V and J genes are TRBV16 and TRBJ1-5; the D gene is possibly TRBD1 (5 bases). V lost 0 bases to trimming and J lost 11 bases, with 20 bases between them. The CDR3 is 16 residues long. Per germline, CDR1 KGHSY and CDR2 FQNENV. In DNA form, the CDR3 reads TGTGCCAGCAGCCAATCGGGGGGAAATCCCGCCGCAGCCCAGCATTTT. This translates into CASSQSGGNPAAAQHF. Full variable domain (missing parts from reference TRBV16 and TRBJ1-5): GEEVAQTPKHLVRGEGQKAKLYCAPIKGHSYVFWYQQVLKNEFKFLISFQNENVFDETGMPKERFSAKCLPNSPCSLEIQATKLEDSAVYFCASSQSGGNPAAAQHFGDGTRLSIL.

J is TRBJ2-3 and V is TRBV19; 11 bases are shared with TRBD1. Trimming at V came to 5 bases and at J to 2 bases, leaving 3 bases not matched to a gene. The CDR3 is made up of 15 amino acids. CDR1 LNHDA and CDR2 SQIVND come from the germline V gene (reference sequence). CDR3 protein: CASSLGQGATDTQYF. The CDR3 DNA reads as TGTGCCAGTAGTCTTGGACAGGGGGCCACAGATACGCAGTATTTT. The entire variable domain, with the rest obtained from reference TRBV19 and TRBJ2-3, is as follows: DGGITQSPKYLFRKEGQNVTLSCEQNLNHDAMYWYRQDPGQGLRLIYYSQIVNDFQKGDIAEGYSVSREKKESFPLTVTSAQKNPTAFYLCASSLGQGATDTQYFGPGTRLTVL.

The chain recombines TRBV15 with TRBJ1-1; D gene unclear. CDR1 and CDR2 (germline): LNHNV, YYDKDF (reference sequence). The CDR3 sequence is 11 residues long. V was pared by 7 bases and J by 5 bases, with 8 bases between. The CDR3 here is CATTDLTEAFF. In DNA, the CDR3 is TGTGCCACCACGGACTTGACTGAAGCTTTCTTT.

The V call is TRBV19, the J call TRBJ2-5, with D tentatively TRBD1 (6 bases). V lost 3 bases and J 2 bases, leaving 13 bases between the germline ends. Germline loops: CDR1 LNHDA, CDR2 SQIVND (reference sequence). This CDR3 spans 15 amino acids. The CDR3: CASSIEAGVQETQYF. The CDR3 bases are TGTGCCAGTAGTATCGAGGCAGGGGTGCAAGAGACCCAGTACTTC.

The rearrangement links TRBV7-2 to TRBJ2-2, with TRBD1 identical over 9 bases. The CDR3 runs 15 residues. The germline V gene encodes CDR1 SGHTA and CDR2 FQGNSA. The ends lost 6 bases at V and 6 bases at J; junction bases unmatched: 8. CDR3 DNA: TGTGCCAGCAGAACCGGGACAGGGAGATCCGGGGAGCTGTTTTTT. This codes for CASRTGTGRSGELFF. The variable domain in full, completed from reference TRBV7-2 and TRBJ2-2, reads GAGVSQSPSNKVTEKGKDVELRCDPISGHTALYWYRQSLGQGLEFLIYFQGNSAPDKSGLPSDRFSAERTGGSVSTLTIQRTQQEDSAVYLCASRTGTGRSGELFFGEGSRLTVL.

The rearrangement joins TRBV6-5 to TRBJ2-7, with D perhaps TRBD1 (6 bases). CDR1 MNHEY and CDR2 SVGAGI come from the germline V gene. V dropped 0 bases and J dropped 3 bases, with 9 bases sitting between them. The CDR3 has 14 amino acids. The CDR3: CASSYSDRFYEQYF. Here the CDR3 DNA reads TGTGCCAGCAGTTACTCCGACAGGTTCTACGAGCAGTACTTC.

The rearrangement uses TRBV6-6 and TRBJ2-7, with 9 bases lining up with TRBD1. V dropped 9 bases and J dropped 5; count of bases not matched to a gene: 14. The CDR3 is made up of 15 amino acids. CDR1 and CDR2 from the germline V gene are MNHNY and SVGAGI (reference sequence). CDR3 amino acids: CASRAPGQGNNEQYF. Written as DNA, the CDR3 is TGTGCCAGTAGGGCTCCGGGACAGGGAAACAACGAGCAGTACTTC.

The rearrangement joins TRBV2 to TRBJ2-1; D might be TRBD2 (7 bases). This CDR3 is 15 amino acids long. Trimming shortened V by 6 bases and J by 8 bases, and 20 bases separated the two germline ends. Germline assignment: CDR1 SNHLY and CDR2 FYNNEI. CDR3 bases: TGTGCCAGCAGCGACGGCGGGGGCGCCCGGTATGAGCAGTTCTTC. The encoded protein is CASSDGGGARYEQFF.

The V gene is TRBV3-1 (or the pseudogene TRBV3-2), the J gene TRBJ1-3; D ambiguous. Germline V CDR1 and CDR2: LGHDT, YNNKEL (reference sequence). V gave up 4 bases and J gave up 8 bases, with 15 bases separating them. The CDR3 covers 14 residues. The CDR3: CASSPESLLDTIYF. In DNA form, the CDR3 reads TGTGCCAGCAGCCCCGAGAGCCTTTTGGACACCATATATTTT.

J is TRBJ1-1 and V is TRBV5-1; a weak D match, TRBD1 (6 bases). Trimming pared 3 bases from V and 6 bases from J, leaving 15 bases between. The germline CDR1 and CDR2 sequences are SGHRS and YFSETQ. The CDR3 is 14 residues long. CDR3 protein: CASSWGQGTSEAFF. The CDR3 bases are TGCGCCAGCAGCTGGGGGCAGGGGACGTCTGAAGCTTTCTTT.

The chain couples TRBV7-9 to TRBJ1-1; D perhaps matches TRBD1 (6 bases). Germline loops: CDR1 SEHNR, CDR2 FQNEAQ (reference sequence). V lost 7 bases to trimming and J lost 4 bases, with 10 bases between them. CDR3 length equals 12 residues. This CDR3 is CASNRDFTEAFF. The CDR3 DNA reads as TGTGCCAGCAACAGGGATTTCACTGAAGCTTTCTTT.

The gene calls are TRBV28 and TRBJ2-5; TRBD2 agrees at 10 bases. J was trimmed by 7 bases and V by 3 bases; bases with no gene match: 11. This CDR3 region has 16 residues. The germline V gene encodes CDR1 MDHEN and CDR2 SYDVKM. As DNA, the CDR3 is TGTGCCAGCAGTTTTACCCCCAGCCAGCGGGGGGGGACCCAGTACTTC. Translated: CASSFTPSQRGGTQYF.

The V and J genes are TRBV15 and TRBJ2-3; D call uncertain. CDR1 is LNHNV, CDR2 YYDKDF, per germline (reference sequence). The CDR3 length is 15 residues. V lost 0 bases, J lost 0 bases, and 7 bases lay in between. The CDR3 sequence: CATSRDGKSTDTQYF. The CDR3 region has the DNA TGTGCCACCAGCAGAGATGGCAAGAGCACAGATACGCAGTATTTT.

The gene calls are TRBV9 and TRBJ2-3; 8 bases are shared with TRBD2. The CDR3 runs to 16 residues. The germline gives CDR1 SGDLS, CDR2 YYNGEE. With 2 bases clipped from V and 4 bases from J, the junction kept 9 bases outside the gene matches. In nucleotides, the CDR3 is TGTGCCAGCAGCGTTTTAGCGGGGTCCATTCCAGATACGCAGTATTTT. This gives the protein CASSVLAGSIPDTQYF. The variable domain in full, with the rest retrieved from reference TRBV9 and TRBJ2-3, is DSGVTQTPKHLITATGQRVTLRCSPRSGDLSVYWYQQSLDQGLQFLIQYYNGEERAKGNILERFSAQQFPDLHSELNLSSLELGDSALYFCASSVLAGSIPDTQYFGPGTRLTVL.

To note about this clone: Sequence at one end of the junction differs from germline and may be a read error. The gene calls are TRBV3-1 (or the pseudogene TRBV3-2) and TRBJ2-7; D is possibly TRBD2 (6 bases). This CDR3 region has 15 residues. Germline CDR1 LGHDT, CDR2 YNNKEL (reference sequence). This chain's CDR3 is CVSSQDQRVYYEQYF. CDR3 nucleotide sequence: TGTGTCAGCAGCCAAGATCAGCGGGTCTACTACGAGCAGTACTTC.

The CDR3 protein is CATSDLPSLLAEPYEQYF. The CDR3 DNA follows: TGTGCCACCAGTGATCTCCCTTCCCTACTAGCGGAACCCTACGAGCAGTACTTC. V is TRBV24-1 and J is TRBJ2-7; TRBD2 matches at 8 bases. CDR3 length: 18 residues. Germline V gives CDR1 KGHDR, CDR2 SFDVKD. V was clipped by 3 bases and J by 2 bases; unmatched bases: 14.

The sample holds one count of this clone. The chain uses TRBV7-2 and TRBJ2-2, with D possibly TRBD2 on 6 matching bases. V dropped 5 bases and J dropped 6 bases, with 13 bases sitting between them. The CDR3 is 14 residues long. Germline CDR1 SGHTA, CDR2 FQGNSA. CDR3 sequence: CASSLPGLSGELFF. The CDR3 DNA is TGTGCCAGCAGCCTCCCGGGACTGTCCGGGGAGCTGTTTTTT.

The chain employs TRBV13 and TRBJ2-3; TRBD2 might be the D (5 bases). Deletions cut 0 bases from V and 3 bases from J, with 7 bases between. This CDR3 is built from 14 residues. Germline loops: CDR1 PRHDT, CDR2 FYEKMQ (reference sequence). The CDR3 sequence: CASSLGGSTDTQYF. The CDR3 nucleotides are TGTGCCAGCAGCTTAGGGGGGAGTACAGATACGCAGTATTTT. The full variable domain, rest sourced from reference TRBV13 and TRBJ2-3, is AAGVIQSPRHLIKEKRETATLKCYPIPRHDTVYWYQQGPGQDPQFLISFYEKMQSDKGSIPDRFSAQQFSDYHSELNMSSLELGDSALYFCASSLGGSTDTQYFGPGTRLTVL.

The V gene is TRBV7-6, the J gene TRBJ1-5; 11 bases line up with TRBD1. Germline V gives CDR1 SGHVS, CDR2 FNYEAQ. There are 15 residues in the CDR3. J gave up 11 bases and V 3 bases, and 9 bases lay outside the gene matches. The CDR3 DNA is TGTGCCAGCAGCTTGGGGACAGGGGGTCCCTCAGCCCAGCATTTT. Amino acids: CASSLGTGGPSAQHF.

J is TRBJ1-5 and V is TRBV27, with TRBD1 matching 7 bases. Germline loops: CDR1 MNHEY, CDR2 SMNVEV (reference sequence). The J segment lost 6 bases and the V segment lost 4 bases, leaving 6 bases of the junction unmatched. The CDR3 runs to 14 residues. This chain's CDR3 is CASSSDREVQPQHF. The CDR3 region has the DNA TGTGCCAGCAGTTCAGACAGGGAGGTTCAGCCCCAGCATTTT.

The rearrangement links TRBV9 to TRBJ2-2; 7 bases match TRBD1. Germline V gene data show CDR1 as SGDLS and CDR2 as YYNGEE. This CDR3 contains 17 residues. V shed 3 bases, J shed 4 bases, and the junction held 12 bases outside the gene matches. The CDR3 DNA is TGTGCCAGCAGCGGGGAGACCGGGACAGCGGCCACCGGGGAGCTGTTTTTT. Translating it yields CASSGETGTAATGELFF.

This clone was detected only once. The V gene is TRBV11-3, the J gene TRBJ2-2; 7 nucleotides align to TRBD2. V lost 5 bases, J lost 4 bases, and 10 bases stayed unmatched. In germline, CDR1 is SGHNT, CDR2 YENEEA. This CDR3 is built from 16 residues. The CDR3 spells CASSVNNGGGTGELFF. The CDR3 coding sequence is TGTGCCAGCAGCGTCAATAATGGGGGGGGCACCGGGGAGCTGTTTTTT.

The chain carries TRBV5-1 and TRBJ2-5; tentative D call: TRBD1 (6 bases). Germline-derived CDR1 and CDR2 are SGHRS and YFSETQ. Trimming removed 2 bases from V and 3 bases from J, with 11 bases in between. The CDR3 is 14 amino acids. For the CDR3, the DNA is TGCGCCAGCAGCTTTCCGGACAGAGAAGAGACCCAGTACTTC. The encoded protein is CASSFPDREETQYF. Drawing the rest from reference TRBV5-1 and TRBJ2-5, the complete variable domain is KAGVTQTPRYLIKTRGQQVTLSCSPISGHRSVSWYQQTPGQGLQFLFEYFSETQRNKGNFPGRFSGRQFSNSRSEMNVSTLELGDSALYLCASSFPDREETQYFGPGTRLLVL.

Worth noting for this clone: One end of the junction fails to match germline, which may point to a read error. The J gene is TRBJ1-2, the V gene TRBV10-2, with a weak D call TRBD1 (6 bases). This CDR3 region has 14 residues. Germline loops: CDR1 WSHSY, CDR2 SAAADI. CDR3 sequence: CASSSGQTKYGYTF. The CDR3 DNA is TGCGCCAGCAGTTCCGGACAGACTAAGTATGGCTACACCTTC.

This clone was seen only once. CDR3 amino acids: CASSWTGEASYEQYF. The CDR3 nucleotides are TGTGCCAGCAGCTGGACAGGGGAGGCCTCCTACGAGCAGTACTTC. This chain connects TRBV11-2 to TRBJ2-7; 9 bases agree with TRBD1. CDR1 and CDR2 (germline): SGHAT, FQNNGV. The CDR3 sequence is 15 residues long. V shed 4 bases and J 0 bases; nucleotides not matched to a gene: 4. Based on the CDR3 plus reference TRBV11-2 and TRBJ2-7, the full variable domain is EAGVAQSPRYKIIEKRQSVAFWCNPISGHATLYWYQQILGQGPKLLIQFQNNGVVDDSQLPKDRFSAERLKGVDSTLKIQPAKLEDSAVYLCASSWTGEASYEQYFGPGTRLTVT.